Below, 12 T cell receptor beta chains from the same sample are listed, as sequenced in a study of cytomegalovirus exposure and HLA in healthy donors. Primers: 60 Vbeta forward and 13 Jbeta reverse. Clones were sequenced by immunoSEQ multiplex PCR, and TCRdb holds only the in-frame ones, with some missing. In the table there are some 130,000 clones, over 60% of which are singletons. Material: PBMCs. All receptors derive from a young man in good health and CMV-seronegative.

The DNA for the CDR3 is TGTGCCAGCAGTGACCTCTACTCATTCGCTGAAGCTTTCTTT. It codes for CASSDLYSFAEAFF. The chain employs TRBV25-1 and TRBJ1-1; D unresolved. Trimming shortened V by 3 bases and J by 6 bases, and 14 bases separated the two germline ends. The CDR3 consists of 14 residues. From germline, CDR1 is MGHDK and CDR2 SYGVNS.

J is TRBJ1-1 and V is TRBV19; D is perhaps TRBD1 (6 bases). This CDR3 has 15 amino acids. CDR1 and CDR2 (germline): LNHDA, SQIVND (reference sequence). Trimming took 6 bases from V and 4 from J, leaving 18 bases between them. The CDR3 sequence: CASSQNPGDGTEAFF. The DNA for the CDR3 is TGTGCCAGTAGCCAGAACCCAGGGGATGGCACTGAAGCTTTCTTT.

The V gene is TRBV18, the J gene TRBJ1-3; no reliable D call. CDR3 length: 15 amino acids. Germline V lookup: CDR1 KGHSH, CDR2 LQKENI. Deletions cut 2 bases from V and 4 bases from J, with 12 bases between. As DNA, the CDR3 is TGTGCCAGCTCACCAGACAATGGATTCGGAAACACCATATATTTT. The encoded protein is CASSPDNGFGNTIYF.

The chain carries TRBV29-1 and TRBJ1-4; 8 nucleotides match TRBD1. The CDR3 length is 16 residues. The V gene end was trimmed by 0 bases and the J gene end by 8 bases; junction bases not matched to a gene: 11. Germline V gene sequence: CDR1 SQVTM, CDR2 ANQGSEA. This CDR3 reads CSVEDRRQGASEKLFF. CDR3 in DNA: TGCAGCGTTGAAGATCGGAGGCAGGGGGCCTCGGAAAAACTGTTTTTT.

This chain joins TRBV6-5 and TRBJ2-7, with 9 bases lining up with TRBD1. In germline, CDR1 is MNHEY, CDR2 SVGAGI. V lost 0 bases to trimming and J lost 4 bases; unmatched junction nucleotides: 4. The CDR3 extends over 15 amino acids. The DNA of the CDR3 is TGTGCCAGCAGTTACTCATCGGGACAGGGATACGAGCAGTACTTC. Translating gives CASSYSSGQGYEQYF.

The V and J genes are TRBV6-4 and TRBJ2-2; 13 positions match TRBD2. Trimming took 5 bases from V and 3 from J; bases not matched to a gene: 6. CDR3 length: 17 amino acids. CDR1 MRHNA and CDR2 SNTAGT come from the germline V gene. CDR3 sequence (DNA): TGTGCCAGCAGTCCCGGACTAGCGGGAGCCCACACCGGGGAGCTGTTTTTT. It translates to CASSPGLAGAHTGELFF.

The rearrangement uses TRBV15 and TRBJ2-1, with TRBD2 as a possible D gene (6 bases). CDR3 length: 15 residues. Between the trimmed V and J ends, which lost 0 bases and 9 bases, there was a span of 15 bases. Germline assignment: CDR1 LNHNV and CDR2 YYDKDF (reference sequence). The CDR3 reads CATSRDATRPGEQFF. DNA of the CDR3: TGTGCCACCAGCAGAGATGCGACTAGACCCGGTGAGCAGTTCTTC.

The V call is TRBV12-2, the J call TRBJ2-3; the D call of TRBD2 is as the table states it, not checked on the DNA. TRBV12-2 is a recognized pseudogene. The CDR3 sequence is 16 residues long. The CDR3: CASRLAFAGGPDTQYF. The CDR3 DNA sequence: TGTGCAAGTCGCTTAGCCTTTGCGGGAGGGCCAGATACGCAGTATTTT.

This clone was counted a single time. This chain connects TRBV25-1 to TRBJ1-2; maybe TRBD1 (5 bases). With 3 bases removed from V and 6 bases from J, the gap between germline ends came to 8 bases. CDR3 length equals 12 residues. Germline V gives CDR1 MGHDK, CDR2 SYGVNS. In nucleotides, the CDR3 is TGTGCCAGCAGTGACCGGGGGGATGGCTACACCTTC. Translating it yields CASSDRGDGYTF.

The chain uses TRBV5-6 and TRBJ1-2, with TRBD1 as a possible D gene (6 bases). Germline CDR1 reads SGHDT; CDR2 reads YYEEEE. CDR3 length: 14 amino acids. The V end was cut by 0 bases, the J end by 8 bases, with 14 bases between. CDR3 residues: CASSLEGGPKGYTF. CDR3 nucleotides: TGTGCCAGCAGCTTGGAGGGGGGGCCTAAGGGCTACACCTTC.

The chain joins TRBV9 to TRBJ2-3; 13 bases map to TRBD2. The CDR3 totals 18 residues. After removal of 4 bases from V and 2 bases from J, the junction contained 10 bases not matched to a gene. Looked up from germline, CDR1 is SGDLS and CDR2 is YYNGEE. Here the CDR3 reads CASSTGGGLAGHTDTQYF. The CDR3 bases are TGTGCCAGCAGCACAGGAGGGGGACTAGCGGGACACACAGATACGCAGTATTTT.

V and J are TRBV2 and TRBJ2-1; 11 nucleotides agree with TRBD2. The CDR3 runs 14 residues. Germline trimming cut 6 bases from V and 8 bases from J; bases unmatched to any gene: 6. Germline assignment: CDR1 SNHLY and CDR2 FYNNEI. This chain's CDR3 is CASSKLAGAYEQFF. The DNA for the CDR3 is TGTGCCAGCAGCAAACTAGCGGGAGCGTATGAGCAGTTCTTC. The full variable domain, rest sourced from reference TRBV2 and TRBJ2-1, is EPEVTQTPSHQVTQMGQEVILRCVPISNHLYFYWYRQILGQKVEFLVSFYNNEISEKSEIFDDQFSVERPDGSNFTLKIRSTKLEDSAMYFCASSKLAGAYEQFFGPGTRLTVL.